A selection of T cell receptor beta chains follows, all from one sample in a study of regulatory T cells in long-lasting Graves disease. TCRdb reanalysed the multiplex PCR reads using MiXCR and keeps one entry per CDR3 protein. Of 360,000 or so distinct CDR3 sequences in the sample, over 15% were seen once. These sequences were also reported in another study, on T cells in Graves' hyperthyroidism and ophthalmopathy.

The input for sequencing was peripheral blood mononuclear cells (PBMCs), taken at new diagnosis, from a patient treated with antithyroid drugs. The receptors originated from a man aged 35 to 55 with Graves disease. CDR3s include the opening cysteine and the closing phenylalanine or tryptophan. Each record gives: J gene, D gene, clone size, V gene, CDR3 DNA, CDR3 protein. D genes are given only for firm matches. For some rows the clone size is stated as once, few or many, or as a class when expanded; others skip it.

j_gene: TRBJ1-2; d_gene: TRBD1; abundance: NA; v_gene: TRBV24-1; CDR3nt: TGTGCCACCAGTGATCCGAGACAGGGATATGGCTACACCTTC; CDR3aa: CATSDPRQGYGYTF
j_gene: TRBJ1-3; d_gene: NA; abundance: NA; v_gene: TRBV28; CDR3nt: TGTGCCAGCAGTCCTATCGACAGGAACTCTGGAAACACCATATATTTT; CDR3aa: CASSPIDRNSGNTIYF
j_gene: TRBJ2-1; d_gene: TRBD1; abundance: many; v_gene: TRBV24-1; CDR3nt: TGTGCCACCAGTGACCCCGGGACAGGGGGGGAGTATGAGCAGTTCTTC; CDR3aa: CATSDPGTGGEYEQFF
j_gene: TRBJ1-5; d_gene: NA; abundance: few; v_gene: TRBV4-1; CDR3nt: TGCGCCAGCAGCCCGGTTGGGCCCCGGGGTCAGCCCCAGCATTTT; CDR3aa: CASSPVGPRGQPQHF
j_gene: TRBJ1-6; d_gene: NA; abundance: many; v_gene: TRBV20-1; CDR3nt: TGCAGTGCTAGAGTACCCGGGTCAGATTCACCCCTCCACTTT; CDR3aa: CSARVPGSDSPLHF
j_gene: TRBJ2-7; d_gene: TRBD1; abundance: many; v_gene: TRBV11-3; CDR3nt: TGTGCCAGCAGCTGGGACAGGATCAACGAGCAGTACTTC; CDR3aa: CASSWDRINEQYF
j_gene: TRBJ2-7; d_gene: TRBD2; abundance: few; v_gene: TRBV6-5; CDR3nt: TGTGCCAGCAGTTACTGGTCCGGGGGGTCCTACGAGCAGTACTTC; CDR3aa: CASSYWSGGSYEQYF
j_gene: TRBJ1-1; d_gene: NA; abundance: many; v_gene: TRBV27; CDR3nt: TGTGCCAGCAGTTTTTGGGGGGGACGGATGAACACTGAAGCTTTCTTT; CDR3aa: CASSFWGGRMNTEAFF
j_gene: TRBJ1-1; d_gene: NA; abundance: NA; v_gene: TRBV6-1; CDR3nt: TGTGCCAGCAGTATACGGGAGGGGGCTGAAGCTTTCTTT; CDR3aa: CASSIREGAEAFF
j_gene: TRBJ2-2; d_gene: NA; abundance: NA; v_gene: TRBV7-7; CDR3nt: TGTGCTAGCAGCTCCCAATCAGGGGCGTCCGGGGAGCTGTTTTTT; CDR3aa: CASSSQSGASGELFF
j_gene: TRBJ2-1; d_gene: TRBD2; abundance: many; v_gene: TRBV7-9; CDR3nt: TGTGCCAGCAGCTTAGCGGCGGGGGGCTCCTACAATGAGCAGTTCTTC; CDR3aa: CASSLAAGGSYNEQFF
j_gene: TRBJ2-5; d_gene: TRBD2; abundance: many; v_gene: TRBV7-2; CDR3nt: TGTGCCAGCAGCTTCACTAGCGGGGGGTACCAAGAGACCCAGTACTTC; CDR3aa: CASSFTSGGYQETQYF
j_gene: TRBJ1-4; d_gene: NA; abundance: few; v_gene: TRBV7-8; CDR3nt: TGTGCCAGCAGCCGCGGGAGCGAGGAAAAACTGTTTTTT; CDR3aa: CASSRGSEEKLFF
j_gene: TRBJ2-3; d_gene: TRBD1; abundance: NA; v_gene: TRBV29-1; CDR3nt: TGCAGTGCCGGGACAGGGTGGGCAGATACGCAGTATTTT; CDR3aa: CSAGTGWADTQYF
j_gene: TRBJ1-6; d_gene: TRBD1; abundance: NA; v_gene: TRBV2; CDR3nt: TGTGCCAGCACCCTAGGACAGGCCGGTAATTCACCCCTCCACTTT; CDR3aa: CASTLGQAGNSPLHF
j_gene: TRBJ2-1; d_gene: NA; abundance: NA; v_gene: TRBV7-2; CDR3nt: TGTGCCAGCAGCTTAGGAGGGTTCAATGAGCAGTTCTTC; CDR3aa: CASSLGGFNEQFF